This T cell receptor (beta chain) was identified in a study of Graves' ophthalmopathy and Graves' hyperthyroidism. RNA transcripts served as template for amplifying TCR beta CDR3 sequences. RT-PCR in the first round used HTBI primers; a second-round multiplex PCR followed. TCRdb called the multiplex PCR reads again in MiXCR, with one record for every CDR3 protein. The table lists 600,000 to 650,000 distinct CDR3 sequences, 22% of them singletons. The CDR3 is 14 amino acids. Germline V gene data show CDR1 as SNHLY and CDR2 as FYNNEI. Deletions cut 7 bases from V and 0 bases from J, with 12 bases between.

The chain is built from TRBV2 and TRBJ2-5; no clear D. The sequence came from a woman aged 18 to 35 with stable Graves' hyperthyroidism. Some clones in this sample may be carry-over from other donors' samples. Sequencing input: peripheral blood. CDR3 DNA sequence: TGTGCCAGCATTATATCAGCCAACCAAGAGACCCAGTACTTC. The encoded protein is CASIISANQETQYF.